The 27 T cell receptor beta chains in this list originate from one sample, sequenced in a study of cytomegalovirus exposure and HLA in healthy donors. A multiplex PCR was run with 60 Vbeta primers and 13 Jbeta primers. The method was immunoSEQ multiplex PCR; TCRdb's version includes in-frame clones alone and lacks a portion of them. The table has about 140,000 clones, about 82% seen once; the top ten hold 3% to 3.5%. The sample comprised PBMCs. The receptors were sampled from a male donor in good health and CMV-seronegative.

The chain links TRBV4-1 to TRBJ2-7; the match to TRBD1 covers 7 bases. The CDR3 has 15 residues. Looked up from germline, CDR1 is MGHRA and CDR2 is YSYEKL. After removal of 4 bases from V and 2 bases from J, the junction contained 8 bases not matched to a gene. The CDR3 sequence is CASSPTGVGTYEQYF. As DNA, the CDR3 is TGCGCCAGCAGCCCTACAGGGGTGGGTACCTACGAGCAGTACTTC.

Notes on this clone: The sample contains more than one DNA sequence encoding this CDR3. This rearrangement joins TRBV25-1 to TRBJ1-3; the match to TRBD1 covers 9 bases. This CDR3 is built from 15 residues. The J segment lost 7 bases and the V segment lost 5 bases, leaving 9 bases of the junction unmatched. Germline loops: CDR1 MGHDK, CDR2 SYGVNS. The chain's CDR3 is CASSRTGGVGNTIYF. The CDR3 region has the DNA TGTGCCAGCAGTAGAACAGGGGGCGTAGGGAACACCATATATTTT. Combining the CDR3 with reference TRBV25-1 and TRBJ1-3 gives the whole variable domain EADIYQTPRYLVIGTGKKITLECSQTMGHDKMYWYQQDPGMELHLIHYSYGVNSTEKGDLSSESTVSRIRTEHFPLTLESARPSHTSQYLCASSRTGGVGNTIYFGEGSWLTVV.

This clone was counted a few times. The chain recombines TRBV5-1 with TRBJ2-2; tentative D call: TRBD1 (6 bases). Germline assignment: CDR1 SGHRS and CDR2 YFSETQ. This CDR3 spans 14 amino acids. V was pared by 0 bases and J by 4 bases, with 7 bases between. The CDR3 protein is CASSLETGTGELFF. DNA of the CDR3: TGCGCCAGCAGCTTGGAGACAGGCACCGGGGAGCTGTTTTTT. The full variable domain, in which reference TRBV5-1 and TRBJ2-2 provide the parts outside the CDR3, is KAGVTQTPRYLIKTRGQQVTLSCSPISGHRSVSWYQQTPGQGLQFLFEYFSETQRNKGNFPGRFSGRQFSNSRSEMNVSTLELGDSALYLCASSLETGTGELFFGEGSRLTVL.

CDR3 in amino acids: CASSLELAESSYEQYF. The DNA of the CDR3 is TGTGCCAGCAGCTTAGAACTAGCGGAGAGCTCCTACGAGCAGTACTTC. V and J are TRBV5-6 and TRBJ2-7, with 8 bases that match TRBD2. The germline V gene encodes CDR1 SGHDT and CDR2 YYEEEE. The trim removed 2 bases at V and 0 bases at J, leaving 7 bases unmatched. The CDR3 loop spans 16 amino acids.

This clone showed up just a few times. V and J are TRBV18 and TRBJ1-1; D gene ambiguous. The CDR3 totals 13 residues. Between the trimmed V and J ends, which lost 1 base and 5 bases, there was a span of 8 bases. CDR1 and CDR2 from the germline V gene are KGHSH and LQKENI. The CDR3 protein is CASSPRRGTEAFF. The CDR3 DNA follows: TGTGCCAGCTCACCACGACGCGGGACTGAAGCTTTCTTT.

The chain is built from TRBV30 and TRBJ1-1; the D is unclear. From germline, CDR1 is GTSNPN and CDR2 SVGIG (reference sequence). V was cut by 0 bases and J by 4 bases, with 6 bases left in between. The CDR3 has 12 amino acids. The CDR3 sequence is CAWSVQFTEAFF. The CDR3 DNA is TGTGCCTGGAGTGTACAGTTCACTGAAGCTTTCTTT.

The chain uses TRBV6-1 and TRBJ2-5; 7 positions agree with TRBD1. The V segment lost 8 bases and the J segment 0 bases; nucleotides outside the gene matches: 9. This CDR3 has 15 amino acids. Germline V CDR1 and CDR2: MNHNS, SASEGT. The CDR3: CASAEGAVYQETQYF. The DNA of the CDR3 is TGTGCCAGCGCCGAGGGGGCAGTCTACCAAGAGACCCAGTACTTC.

This clone was counted only a few times. The chain couples TRBV18 to TRBJ2-1, with 12 bases lining up with TRBD2. This CDR3 is 15 amino acids long. Losses at the gene ends were 1 base for V and 9 bases for J; bases not matched to a gene: 4. CDR1 is KGHSH and CDR2 is LQKENI in the germline V gene. CDR3 loop: CASSPRKGLAGEQFF. The CDR3 DNA reads TGTGCCAGCTCACCACGGAAGGGACTAGCGGGTGAGCAGTTCTTC.

The table lists this clone with a few counts. The chain recombines TRBV30 with TRBJ2-7; 10 bases agree with TRBD1. CDR3 length: 15 residues. The V segment lost 0 bases and the J segment 6 bases; nucleotides outside the gene matches: 8. The germline CDR1 and CDR2 sequences are GTSNPN and SVGIG (reference sequence). CDR3 sequence: CAWSVWGQGFPEQYF. CDR3 DNA sequence: TGTGCCTGGAGTGTCTGGGGACAGGGGTTTCCCGAGCAGTACTTC.

This sequence joins TRBV29-1 and TRBJ1-1, with 10 positions matching TRBD1. With V trimmed by 7 bases and J by 4 bases, 12 bases remained unmatched. The length of the CDR3 is 15 residues. The germline V gene has CDR1 SQVTM and CDR2 ANQGSEA. The CDR3 coding sequence is TGCAGCGGTTGGACAGGGGGTCCAGCGGGCACTGAAGCTTTCTTT. Its protein product is CSGWTGGPAGTEAFF.

V is TRBV2 and J is TRBJ1-3; weak D call: TRBD1 (5 bases). Trimming took off 3 bases at V and 4 bases at J, with 16 bases between the two ends. This CDR3 comprises 16 residues. Per the germline V gene, CDR1 is SNHLY and CDR2 is FYNNEI. CDR3 in DNA: TGTGCCAGCAGTGATTATGGGGCCCCTAAGGGAAACACCATATATTTT. Translated, it gives CASSDYGAPKGNTIYF.

This clone is a singleton in its sample. This sequence joins TRBV27 and TRBJ2-1; weak D call: TRBD2 (6 bases). This CDR3 contains 17 residues. Trimming took 2 bases from V and 0 from J, leaving 14 bases between them. Germline V CDR1 and CDR2: MNHEY, SMNVEV (reference sequence). CDR3 in DNA: TGTGCCAGCAGTTTAAGGGCTGGGACTTACTCCTACAATGAGCAGTTCTTC. It specifies CASSLRAGTYSYNEQFF.

This clone was observed once. This sample includes further DNA sequences coding for the same CDR3. The chain employs TRBV9 and TRBJ1-2; possibly TRBD1 for D (6 bases). CDR3 length: 13 residues. Trimming cost V 5 bases and J 2 bases, with 10 bases left between them. Germline CDR1 reads SGDLS; CDR2 reads YYNGEE. The CDR3 bases are TGTGCCAGCAGTCCTACAGGGAACTATGGCTACACCTTC. Its translation: CASSPTGNYGYTF. Looking up the rest from reference TRBV9 and TRBJ1-2 gives the full variable domain: DSGVTQTPKHLITATGQRVTLRCSPRSGDLSVYWYQQSLDQGLQFLIQYYNGEERAKGNILERFSAQQFPDLHSELNLSSLELGDSALYFCASSPTGNYGYTFGSGTRLTVV.

The J gene is TRBJ2-3, the V gene TRBV7-6, with D perhaps matching TRBD2 (6 bases). V dropped 0 bases and J dropped 9 bases, with 7 bases sitting between them. The CDR3 runs 12 residues. Per germline, CDR1 SGHVS and CDR2 FNYEAQ. CDR3 in amino acids: CASSLAGRTQYF. The CDR3 DNA follows: TGTGCCAGCAGCTTAGCGGGGAGGACGCAGTATTTT.

The chain couples TRBV28 to TRBJ1-5; 8 positions agree with TRBD1. The length of the CDR3 is 15 residues. The germline gives CDR1 MDHEN, CDR2 SYDVKM. V gave up 5 bases and J gave up 4 bases; unmatched junction bases: 7. The CDR3 loop reads CASSPAGGRNQPQHF. The CDR3 DNA sequence: TGTGCCAGCAGTCCCGCAGGGGGCCGGAATCAGCCCCAGCATTTT.

This chain links TRBV5-6 with TRBJ1-1; TRBD1 matches at 7 bases. Germline V gene lookup returns CDR1 SGHDT and CDR2 YYEEEE. V trimming: 2 bases; J trimming: 5 bases; junction bases outside the gene matches: 3. This CDR3 comprises 13 residues. CDR3 sequence: CASSLGGVTEAFF. CDR3 coding DNA: TGTGCCAGCAGCTTAGGGGGCGTAACTGAAGCTTTCTTT.

With regard to this clone: One end of the junction varies from germline; a read error may be responsible. The rearrangement links TRBV7-9 to TRBJ1-2; unclear D gene. Germline CDR1 reads SEHNR; CDR2 reads FQNEAQ (reference sequence). CDR3 length: 15 amino acids. CDR3 nucleotides: TGTTCCAGCAGCTTAGAGGAGGGATGGGGCTATGGCTACACCTTC. As protein: CSSSLEEGWGYGYTF.

About this clone: This specimen includes other DNA sequences encoding the same CDR3. The gene calls are TRBV28 and TRBJ1-5; no firm D call. Trimming shortened V by 3 bases and J by 4 bases, and 7 bases separated the two germline ends. This CDR3 contains 13 residues. Germline V gene sequence: CDR1 MDHEN, CDR2 SYDVKM. This chain's CDR3 is CASSLSVNQPQHF. CDR3 sequence (DNA): TGTGCCAGCAGTTTGTCTGTAAATCAGCCCCAGCATTTT.

The rearrangement links TRBV6-5 to TRBJ2-2, with D perhaps TRBD1 (5 bases). The CDR3 length is 15 residues. The germline V and J ends were trimmed by 6 bases and 0 bases, with 11 bases remaining between them. Germline-derived CDR1 and CDR2 are MNHEY and SVGAGI. CDR3 in DNA: TGTGCCAGCAGCTTAGGACACTCGAACACCGGGGAGCTGTTTTTT. Encoded protein: CASSLGHSNTGELFF.

This clone was detected only a few times. The chain recombines TRBV5-6 with TRBJ2-1, with D hard to call. This CDR3 has 14 residues. Trimming stripped 1 base from V and 8 bases from J, with 13 bases between. The germline V gene encodes CDR1 SGHDT and CDR2 YYEEEE. This CDR3 is CASSLILASDEQFF. Here the CDR3 DNA reads TGTGCCAGCAGCTTGATTTTAGCATCAGATGAGCAGTTCTTC.

Comments on this clone: Other DNA sequences within the sample encode an identical CDR3. This chain joins TRBV5-1 and TRBJ2-2, with TRBD2 matching 7 bases. Unmatched junction bases numbered 11, after V lost 0 bases and J lost 3 bases. CDR3 length: 18 residues. CDR1 and CDR2 from the germline V gene are SGHRS and YFSETQ. CDR3 coding DNA: TGCGCCAGCAGCTTGGTACTCGGGCTAGCGGCCTACACCGGGGAGCTGTTTTTT. Translated: CASSLVLGLAAYTGELFF.

A single count supports this clone. The V call is TRBV11-2, the J call TRBJ2-2; TRBD1 aligns across 7 bases. Per the germline V gene, CDR1 is SGHAT and CDR2 is FQNNGV. The CDR3 consists of 16 residues. V dropped 3 bases and J dropped 1; count of bases not matched to a gene: 5. CDR3 coding DNA: TGTGCCAGCAGCTTCACAACAGGGGTGAACACCGGGGAGCTGTTTTTT. Amino acids: CASSFTTGVNTGELFF.

The chain links TRBV11-2 to TRBJ2-7, with a weak D call TRBD2 (5 bases). With 5 bases removed from V and 4 bases from J, the gap between germline ends came to 12 bases. The CDR3 has 13 amino acids. Per germline, CDR1 SGHAT and CDR2 FQNNGV. CDR3 DNA sequence: TGTGCCAGCAGCCCACTAGTAGCGTACGAGCAGTACTTC. Encoded protein: CASSPLVAYEQYF.

This clone was recorded once. The rearrangement joins TRBV5-1 to TRBJ2-5; 8 bases are a match to TRBD1. V shed 0 bases and J 6 bases; nucleotides not matched to a gene: 4. The germline V gene has CDR1 SGHRS and CDR2 YFSETQ. This CDR3 comprises 14 residues. The CDR3 is CASSLGQGAKTQYF. The CDR3 DNA follows: TGCGCCAGCAGCTTGGGGCAGGGGGCTAAGACCCAGTACTTC.

The chain employs TRBV6-5 and TRBJ2-4, with TRBD1 as a possible D gene (5 bases). There are 15 residues in the CDR3. Germline loops: CDR1 MNHEY, CDR2 SVGAGI. V gave up 6 bases and J gave up 1 base, with 13 bases separating them. This chain's CDR3 is CASRERQGAKNIQYF. The CDR3 region has the DNA TGTGCCAGCAGGGAGAGGCAGGGCGCCAAAAACATTCAGTACTTC.

The chain has TRBV2 and TRBJ2-7; 12 nucleotides align to TRBD2. Germline V gives CDR1 SNHLY, CDR2 FYNNEI. V dropped 6 bases and J dropped 3; count of bases not matched to a gene: 3. The length of the CDR3 is 14 residues. The CDR3 reads CASSRLAGVYEQYF. In DNA, the CDR3 is TGTGCCAGCAGCCGACTAGCGGGAGTCTACGAGCAGTACTTC.

This clone was observed a few times. Here the CDR3 DNA reads TGTGCCAGCAGCCAAGAAATCCAGGTTCTCTCTGGAAACACCATATATTTT. It is translated as CASSQEIQVLSGNTIYF. This chain uses TRBV4-2 with TRBJ1-3; D not resolved. The CDR3 has 17 residues. Trimming removed 0 bases from V and 0 bases from J, with 12 bases in between. Germline-derived CDR1 and CDR2 are LGHNA and YNFKEQ.